The clone carrying this T cell receptor (beta chain) was counted between two and nine times. Its antigen is not identified. A universal primer site arose from template switching, and cDNA bore unique molecular identifiers. TCRdb reprocessed the 5' RACE reads with MiXCR, giving one entry per CDR3 protein. Of 1.5 million to 2 million distinct CDR3 sequences listed, about 32% were seen once; the top ten hold about 0.27%. After removal of 0 bases from V and 4 bases from J, the junction contained 6 bases not matched to a gene. The germline V gene encodes CDR1 SGDLS and CDR2 YYNGEE. This CDR3 has 17 residues. These data are taken from a study of identical twins. Findings and caveats of the study: Reduced insertions were recorded for abundant cord blood beta clonotypes, with no such pattern in memory repertoires.

The rearrangement uses TRBV9 and TRBJ2-3, with 12 bases matching TRBD2. The sample comprised cord blood. The clonotype comes from a newborn girl in good health. CDR3 region: CASSVDPSGRVADTQYF. The CDR3 DNA sequence: TGTGCCAGCAGCGTAGATCCTAGCGGGAGGGTTGCAGATACGCAGTATTTT.